The rows below give T cell receptor beta chains drawn from one sample of a study of T cell responses to AZD1222 COVID-19 vaccine. The repertoire was sequenced with immunoSEQ multiplex PCR; TCRdb's copy has only in-frame clones and lacks some. The sample gives about 100,000 clones, approximately 87% of which show up once; under 4% is in the top ten. The source material was peripheral blood, sampled on day 0 of AZD1222 vaccination. All receptors come from an adult in good health. CDR3s include the opening cysteine and the closing phenylalanine or tryptophan. The D gene is left open where the match is weak. Clone size appears in some rows only: once, few, many, or a class for an expanded clone.

v_gene,d_gene,abundance,j_gene,CDR3aa,CDR3nt
TRBV28,-,-,TRBJ1-1,CASSLLGSEAFF,TGTGCCAGCAGTTTGCTAGGGTCTGAAGCTTTCTTT
TRBV2,-,once,TRBJ1-5,CASSKEVSGNQPQHF,TGTGCCAGCAGTAAAGAGGTTTCAGGAAATCAGCCCCAGCATTTT
TRBV19,TRBD1,-,TRBJ1-2,CATLPTGSNYGYTF,TGTGCCACCCTGCCGACAGGGAGTAACTATGGCTACACCTTC
TRBV15,-,-,TRBJ1-3,CATSRARGDSGNTIYF,TGTGCCACCAGCAGAGCAAGGGGGGACTCTGGAAACACCATATATTTT
TRBV9,-,once,TRBJ2-1,CASSVDWYNEQFF,TGTGCCAGCAGCGTCGACTGGTACAATGAGCAGTTCTTC
TRBV6-2/TRBV6-3,TRBD1,-,TRBJ1-2,CASSETGNLYGYTF,TGTGCCAGCAGTGAGACAGGGAACCTTTATGGCTACACCTTC
TRBV25-1,TRBD1,-,TRBJ1-6,CASRDAGTGNSPLHF,TGTGCCAGCAGGGACGCCGGGACAGGGAATTCACCCCTCCACTTT
TRBV5-1,TRBD1,-,TRBJ2-1,CASSGGDRVTNEQFF,TGCGCCAGCAGCGGCGGGGACAGGGTGACCAATGAGCAGTTCTTC
TRBV3-1/TRBV3-2,-,-,TRBJ2-2,CASSLLGSVGRRRTGELFF,TGTGCCAGCAGCCTCCTAGGGTCTGTCGGACGCAGGCGGACCGGGGAGCTGTTTTTT
TRBV24-1,-,-,TRBJ2-5,CATSDQQGSGARETQYF,TGTGCCACCAGTGATCAGCAGGGGAGTGGGGCTAGAGAGACCCAGTACTTC
TRBV7-9,TRBD1,-,TRBJ2-1,CASSPQGATRIQGQFF,TGTGCCAGCAGCCCACAGGGGGCGACTAGAATCCAAGGGCAGTTCTTC
TRBV15,-,-,TRBJ1-4,CATRIQGLGEKLFF,TGTGCCACCAGGATCCAGGGGTTGGGTGAAAAACTGTTTTTT
TRBV11-2,-,-,TRBJ2-5,CASSLDHLAAHHF,TGTGCCAGCAGCTTAGATCATTTGGCAGCCCATCACTTC
TRBV4-2,-,-,TRBJ1-1,CASSLRGSRDVNTEAFF,TGTGCCAGCAGCCTAAGGGGGTCCCGGGACGTGAACACTGAAGCTTTCTTT
TRBV18,TRBD1,-,TRBJ1-2,CASSLGQANYGYTF,TGTGCCAGCTCACTTGGACAGGCTAACTATGGCTACACCTTC
TRBV18,-,once,TRBJ1-4,CASSPHPGVANEKLFF,TGTGCCAGCTCACCCCACCCGGGGGTGGCTAATGAAAAACTGTTTTTT
TRBV6-1,TRBD1,-,TRBJ2-7,CASSEAGTVLSYEQYF,TGTGCCAGCAGTGAAGCGGGGACAGTTTTATCCTACGAGCAGTACTTC
TRBV29-1,TRBD2,-,TRBJ2-3,CSVERGEHTQYF,TGCAGCGTTGAGCGGGGGGAACATACGCAGTATTTT
TRBV4-3,TRBD2,-,TRBJ2-3,CASSPQAGGLTDTQYF,TGCGCCAGCAGCCCCCAAGCGGGGGGGCTCACAGATACGCAGTATTTT
TRBV5-4,TRBD1,-,TRBJ2-2,CASSLGGGVDTGELFF,TGTGCCAGCAGCTTGGGAGGGGGCGTGGACACCGGGGAGCTGTTTTTT
TRBV19,-,-,TRBJ2-1,CASSMVGGAEKNEQFF,TGTGCCAGTAGTATGGTAGGGGGGGCTGAGAAAAATGAGCAGTTCTTC
TRBV7-9,TRBD2,few,TRBJ2-7,CASSLALAAYEQYF,TGTGCCAGCAGCTTAGCCCTAGCGGCCTACGAGCAGTACTTC
TRBV7-8,-,-,TRBJ2-7,CASRVFGAPSYEQYF,TGTGCCAGCAGGGTCTTCGGGGCCCCCTCCTACGAGCAGTACTTC
TRBV6-5,-,few,TRBJ1-2,CASSYLGGGYGYTF,TGTGCCAGCAGTTACCTGGGGGGCGGCTATGGCTACACCTTC
TRBV6-5,TRBD1,-,TRBJ2-7,CAGKRTGVKYEQYF,TGTGCCGGGAAACGGACAGGGGTCAAGTACGAGCAGTACTTC
TRBV3-1/TRBV3-2,-,-,TRBJ1-2,CASSQVAQGGGNYGYTF,TGTGCCAGCAGCCAAGTGGCCCAGGGAGGAGGAAACTATGGCTACACCTTC
TRBV18,-,-,TRBJ1-6,CASSPQRISSYNSPLHF,TGTGCCAGCTCACCACAGAGGATAAGCTCCTATAATTCACCCCTCCACTTT
TRBV7-3,TRBD1,-,TRBJ2-2,CASSQTGGTGELFF,TGTGCCAGCAGCCAGACAGGGGGCACCGGGGAGCTGTTTTTT
TRBV7-8,-,-,TRBJ1-5,CASSLGNGRGGQPQHF,TGTGCCAGCAGCTTAGGTAATGGCAGGGGCGGTCAGCCCCAGCATTTT
TRBV5-1,-,-,TRBJ1-5,CASSPTGIRNQPQHF,TGCGCCAGCAGCCCTACAGGGATCCGCAATCAGCCCCAGCATTTT
TRBV12-3/TRBV12-4,TRBD2,-,TRBJ2-7,CASRGRGFGEQYF,TGTGCCAGCCGGGGGAGGGGATTCGGCGAGCAGTACTTC
TRBV4-1,-,-,TRBJ2-3,CASSPRLSRDTDTQYF,TGCGCCAGCAGTCCCAGACTGTCGCGGGACACAGATACGCAGTATTTT
TRBV5-1,TRBD1,-,TRBJ1-1,CASTETGLHTEAFF,TGCGCCAGCACGGAGACAGGGCTGCACACTGAAGCTTTCTTT
TRBV6-5,-,once,TRBJ1-2,CASSYSANYGYTF,TGTGCCAGCAGTTATTCAGCTAACTATGGCTACACCTTC
TRBV7-2,-,-,TRBJ1-5,CASSLGRTAQGPQHF,TGTGCCAGCAGCTTAGGGCGGACAGCCCAGGGTCCCCAGCATTTT
TRBV19,-,-,TRBJ1-3,CASREGTYSGNTIYF,TGTGCCAGTAGAGAGGGAACGTACTCTGGAAACACCATATATTTT
TRBV10-3,-,once,TRBJ2-2,CATETGWGPNTGELFF,TGTGCCACCGAGACAGGCTGGGGTCCGAACACCGGGGAGCTGTTTTTT
TRBV19,-,-,TRBJ1-1,CASSRGSLNTEAFF,TGTGCCAGTAGTAGGGGGTCACTAAACACTGAAGCTTTCTTT
TRBV6-4,-,-,TRBJ1-4,CASSVIVEKLFF,TGTGCCAGCAGTGTAATTGTTGAAAAACTGTTTTTT
TRBV14,-,-,TRBJ1-2,CASSPKGNRVLYGYTF,TGTGCCAGCAGCCCAAAGGGGAACAGGGTATTATATGGCTACACCTTC
TRBV5-1,-,-,TRBJ2-3,CASSLPGRDTQYF,TGCGCCAGCAGCTTGCCAGGGAGAGATACGCAGTATTTT
TRBV24-1,TRBD1,-,TRBJ2-2,CATSKPGTGNTGELFF,TGTGCCACCAGTAAACCCGGGACAGGGAACACCGGGGAGCTGTTTTTT
TRBV2,-,few,TRBJ1-4,CASSDSLSGGKLFF,TGTGCCAGCAGTGACTCCCTTTCGGGAGGGAAACTGTTTTTT
TRBV7-2,-,-,TRBJ1-6,CASSPIRAPSSPLHF,TGTGCCAGCAGCCCGATTAGGGCCCCCAGTTCACCCCTCCACTTT
TRBV7-6,-,-,TRBJ2-3,CASSLSGGPSDTQYF,TGTGCCAGCAGCTTATCGGGCGGGCCGTCAGATACGCAGTATTTT
TRBV7-6,-,-,TRBJ2-6,CASGGTAGAGANVLTF,TGTGCCAGCGGCGGGACAGCCGGGGCTGGGGCCAACGTCCTGACTTTC
TRBV19,-,-,TRBJ2-1,CATLSASSYNEQFF,TGTGCCACCTTAAGTGCAAGCTCCTACAATGAGCAGTTCTTC
TRBV19,TRBD1,-,TRBJ2-1,CASTSTGGYNEQFF,TGTGCCAGTACCTCGACAGGGGGATACAATGAGCAGTTCTTC
TRBV18,-,-,TRBJ2-3,CATGRGGSTDTQYF,TGTGCCACTGGCAGGGGAGGGAGCACAGATACGCAGTATTTT
TRBV7-9,-,-,TRBJ1-4,CASSLGGTTTNEKLFF,TGTGCCAGCAGCTTAGGTGGAACGACAACTAATGAAAAACTGTTTTTT